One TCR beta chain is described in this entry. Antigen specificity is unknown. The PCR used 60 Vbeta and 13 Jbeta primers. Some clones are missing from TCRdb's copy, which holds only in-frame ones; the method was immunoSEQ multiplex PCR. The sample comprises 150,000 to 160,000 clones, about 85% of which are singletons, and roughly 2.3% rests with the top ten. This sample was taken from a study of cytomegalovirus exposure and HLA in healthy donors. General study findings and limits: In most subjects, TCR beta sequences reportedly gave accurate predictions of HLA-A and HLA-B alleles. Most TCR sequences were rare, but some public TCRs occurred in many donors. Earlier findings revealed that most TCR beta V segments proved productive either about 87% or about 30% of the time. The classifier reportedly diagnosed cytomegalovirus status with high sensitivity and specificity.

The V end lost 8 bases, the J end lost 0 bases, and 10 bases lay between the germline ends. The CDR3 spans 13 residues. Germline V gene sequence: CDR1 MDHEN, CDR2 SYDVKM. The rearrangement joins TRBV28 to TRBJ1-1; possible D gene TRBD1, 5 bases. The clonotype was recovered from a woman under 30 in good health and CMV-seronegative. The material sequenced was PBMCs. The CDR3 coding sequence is TGTGCCAGCTCGCCAGGGATGAACACTGAAGCTTTCTTT. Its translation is CASSPGMNTEAFF.